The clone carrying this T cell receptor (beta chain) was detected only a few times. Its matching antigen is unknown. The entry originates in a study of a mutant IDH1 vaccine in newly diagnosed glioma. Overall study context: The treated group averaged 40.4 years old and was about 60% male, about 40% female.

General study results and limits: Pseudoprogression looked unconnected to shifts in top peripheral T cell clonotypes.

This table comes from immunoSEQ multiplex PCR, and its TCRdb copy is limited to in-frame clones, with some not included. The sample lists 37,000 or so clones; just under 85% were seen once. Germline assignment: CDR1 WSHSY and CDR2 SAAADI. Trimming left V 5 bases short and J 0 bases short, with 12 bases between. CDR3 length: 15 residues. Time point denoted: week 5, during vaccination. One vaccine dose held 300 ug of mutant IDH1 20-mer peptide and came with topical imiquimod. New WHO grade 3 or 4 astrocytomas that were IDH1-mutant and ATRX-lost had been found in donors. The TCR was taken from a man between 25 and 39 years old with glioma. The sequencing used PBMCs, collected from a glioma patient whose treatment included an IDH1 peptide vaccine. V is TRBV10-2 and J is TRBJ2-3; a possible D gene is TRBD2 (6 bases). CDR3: CASSKAGLSTDTQYF. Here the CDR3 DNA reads TGCGCCAGCAGTAAGGCGGGACTGAGCACAGATACGCAGTATTTT.